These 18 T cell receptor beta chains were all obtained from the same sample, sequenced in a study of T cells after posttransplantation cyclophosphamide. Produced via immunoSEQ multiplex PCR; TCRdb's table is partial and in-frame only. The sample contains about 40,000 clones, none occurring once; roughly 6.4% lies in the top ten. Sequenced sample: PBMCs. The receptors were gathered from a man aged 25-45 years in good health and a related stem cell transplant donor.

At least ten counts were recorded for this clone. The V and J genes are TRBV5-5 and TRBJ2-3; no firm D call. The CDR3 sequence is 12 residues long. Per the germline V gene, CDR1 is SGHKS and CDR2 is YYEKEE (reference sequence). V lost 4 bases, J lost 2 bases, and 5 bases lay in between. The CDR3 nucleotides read TGTGCCAGCAGCCCGTACACAGATACGCAGTATTTT. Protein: CASSPYTDTQYF. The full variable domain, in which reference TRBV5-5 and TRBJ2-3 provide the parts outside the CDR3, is DAGVTQSPTHLIKTRGQQVTLRCSPISGHKSVSWYQQVLGQGPQFIFQYYEKEERGRGNFPDRFSARQFPNYSSELNVNALLLGDSALYLCASSPYTDTQYFGPGTRLTVL.

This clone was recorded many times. Here the CDR3 reads CASSARPFDSSSSPLHF. DNA for the CDR3: TGTGCCAGTAGTGCCCGACCCTTTGACTCAAGCAGCTCACCCCTCCACTTT. This chain uses TRBV19 with TRBJ1-6; no clear D. With 5 bases removed from V and 10 bases from J, the gap between germline ends came to 24 bases. This CDR3 has 17 residues. CDR1 is LNHDA and CDR2 is SQIVND in the germline V gene (reference sequence).

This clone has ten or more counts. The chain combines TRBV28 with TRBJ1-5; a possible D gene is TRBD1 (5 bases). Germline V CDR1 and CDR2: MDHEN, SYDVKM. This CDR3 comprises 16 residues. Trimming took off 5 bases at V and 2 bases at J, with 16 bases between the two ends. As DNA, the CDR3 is TGTGCCAGCAGTGCTCGACAGCTGAGGGGCAATCAGCCCCAGCATTTT. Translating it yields CASSARQLRGNQPQHF.

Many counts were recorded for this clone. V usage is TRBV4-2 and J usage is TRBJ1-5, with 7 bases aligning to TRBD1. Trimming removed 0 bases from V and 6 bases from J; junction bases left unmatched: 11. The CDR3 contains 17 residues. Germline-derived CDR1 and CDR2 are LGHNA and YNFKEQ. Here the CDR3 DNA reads TGTGCCAGCAGCCAAGATCTCGGACAGGCTGACATTCAGCCCCAGCATTTT. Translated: CASSQDLGQADIQPQHF.

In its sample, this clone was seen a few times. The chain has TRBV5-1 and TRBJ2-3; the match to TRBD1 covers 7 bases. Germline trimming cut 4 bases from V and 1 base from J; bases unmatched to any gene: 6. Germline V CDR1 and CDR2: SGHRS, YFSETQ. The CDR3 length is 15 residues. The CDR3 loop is CASSLGGQGTDTQYF. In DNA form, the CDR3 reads TGCGCCAGCAGCCTGGGTGGACAGGGCACAGATACGCAGTATTTT.

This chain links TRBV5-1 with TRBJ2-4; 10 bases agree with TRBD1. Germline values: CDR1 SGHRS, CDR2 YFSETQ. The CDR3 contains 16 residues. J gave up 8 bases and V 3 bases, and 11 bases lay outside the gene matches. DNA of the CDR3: TGCGCCAGCAGCTCCCGGGGACAGGGGAGTGGGGACATTCAGTACTTC. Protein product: CASSSRGQGSGDIQYF.

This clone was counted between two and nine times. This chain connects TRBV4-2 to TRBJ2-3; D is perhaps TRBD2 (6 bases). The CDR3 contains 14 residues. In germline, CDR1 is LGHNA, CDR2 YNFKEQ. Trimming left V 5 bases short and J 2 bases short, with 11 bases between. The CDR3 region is CASSSAGNTDTQYF. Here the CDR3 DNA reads TGTGCCAGCAGCTCGGCGGGAAACACAGATACGCAGTATTTT.

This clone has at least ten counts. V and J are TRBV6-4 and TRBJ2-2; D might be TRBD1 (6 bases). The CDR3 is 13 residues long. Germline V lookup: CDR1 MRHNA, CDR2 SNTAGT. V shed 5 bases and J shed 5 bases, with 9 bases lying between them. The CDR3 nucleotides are TGTGCCAGCAGTAACAGGGAAACCGGGGAGCTGTTTTTT. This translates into CASSNRETGELFF.

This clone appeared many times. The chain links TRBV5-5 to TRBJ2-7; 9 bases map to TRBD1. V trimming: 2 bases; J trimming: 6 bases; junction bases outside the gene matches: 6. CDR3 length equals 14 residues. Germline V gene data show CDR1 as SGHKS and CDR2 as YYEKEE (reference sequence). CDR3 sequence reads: CASSLGTGIGEQYF. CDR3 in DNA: TGTGCCAGCAGCTTAGGGACAGGGATAGGCGAGCAGTACTTC.

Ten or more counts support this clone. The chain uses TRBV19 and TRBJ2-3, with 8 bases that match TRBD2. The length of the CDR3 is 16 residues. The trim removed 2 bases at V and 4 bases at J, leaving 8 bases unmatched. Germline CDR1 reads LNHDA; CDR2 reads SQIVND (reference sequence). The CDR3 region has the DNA TGTGCCAGTAGTATACGCCGGGGGGGCAGTGCAGATACGCAGTATTTT. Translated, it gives CASSIRRGGSADTQYF.

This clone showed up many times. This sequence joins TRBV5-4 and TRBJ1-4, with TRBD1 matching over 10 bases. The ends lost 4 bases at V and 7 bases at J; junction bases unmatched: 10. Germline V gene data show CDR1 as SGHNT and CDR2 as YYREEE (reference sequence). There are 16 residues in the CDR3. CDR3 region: CASSLRTGGLSEKLFF. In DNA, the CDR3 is TGTGCCAGCAGCCTTCGGACAGGGGGGTTGAGTGAAAAACTGTTTTTT.

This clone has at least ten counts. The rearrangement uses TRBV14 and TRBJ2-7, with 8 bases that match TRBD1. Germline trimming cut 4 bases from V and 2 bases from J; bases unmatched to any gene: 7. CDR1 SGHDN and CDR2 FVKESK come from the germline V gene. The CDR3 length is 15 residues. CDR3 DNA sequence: TGTGCCAGCAGCCTTGGACAGGGAATTACCTACGAGCAGTACTTC. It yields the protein CASSLGQGITYEQYF. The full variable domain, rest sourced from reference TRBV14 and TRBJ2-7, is EAGVTQFPSHSVIEKGQTVTLRCDPISGHDNLYWYRRVMGKEIKFLLHFVKESKQDESGMPNNRFLAERTGGTYSTLKVQPAELEDSGVYFCASSLGQGITYEQYFGPGTRLTVT.

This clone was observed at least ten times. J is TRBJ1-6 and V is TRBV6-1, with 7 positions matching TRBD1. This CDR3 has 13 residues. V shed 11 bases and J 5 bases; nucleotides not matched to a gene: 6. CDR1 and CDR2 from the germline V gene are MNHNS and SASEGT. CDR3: CACRDSHNSPLHF. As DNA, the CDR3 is TGTGCCTGCCGGGACAGTCATAATTCACCCCTCCACTTT.

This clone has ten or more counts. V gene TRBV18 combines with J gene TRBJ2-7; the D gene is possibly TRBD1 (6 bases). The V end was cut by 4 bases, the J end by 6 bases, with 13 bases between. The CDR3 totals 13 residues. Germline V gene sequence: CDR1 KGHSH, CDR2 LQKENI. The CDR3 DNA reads TGTGCCAGCTCACTAGGACAGCTCAGCGAGCAGTACTTC. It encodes CASSLGQLSEQYF. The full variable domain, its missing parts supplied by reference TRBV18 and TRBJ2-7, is NAGVMQNPRHLVRRRGQEARLRCSPMKGHSHVYWYRQLPEEGLKFMVYLQKENIIDESGMPKERFSAEFPKEGPSILRIQQVVRGDSAAYFCASSLGQLSEQYFGPGTRLTVT.

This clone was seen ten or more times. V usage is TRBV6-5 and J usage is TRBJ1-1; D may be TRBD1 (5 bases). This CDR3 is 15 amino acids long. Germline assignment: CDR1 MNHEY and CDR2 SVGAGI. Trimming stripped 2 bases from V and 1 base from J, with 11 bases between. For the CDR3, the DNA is TGTGCCAGCAGTTACCTCGGGGGGGGGAACACTGAAGCTTTCTTT. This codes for CASSYLGGGNTEAFF.

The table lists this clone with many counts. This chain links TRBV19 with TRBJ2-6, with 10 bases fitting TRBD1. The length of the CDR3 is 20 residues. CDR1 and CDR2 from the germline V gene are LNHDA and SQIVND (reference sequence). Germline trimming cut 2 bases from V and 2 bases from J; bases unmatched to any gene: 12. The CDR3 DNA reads TGTGCCAGTAGTATACTATCCGGGGACAGGGGCTGGCCTGGGGCCAACGTCCTGACTTTC. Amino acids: CASSILSGDRGWPGANVLTF. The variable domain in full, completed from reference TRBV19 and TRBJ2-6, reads DGGITQSPKYLFRKEGQNVTLSCEQNLNHDAMYWYRQDPGQGLRLIYYSQIVNDFQKGDIAEGYSVSREKKESFPLTVTSAQKNPTAFYLCASSILSGDRGWPGANVLTFGAGSRLTVL.

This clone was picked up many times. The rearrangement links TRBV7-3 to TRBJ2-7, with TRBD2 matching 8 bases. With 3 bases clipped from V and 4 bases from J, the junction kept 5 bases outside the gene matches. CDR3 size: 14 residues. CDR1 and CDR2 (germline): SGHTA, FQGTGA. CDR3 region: CASSLDGGAYEQYF. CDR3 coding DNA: TGTGCCAGCAGCTTGGACGGGGGGGCTTACGAGCAGTACTTC.

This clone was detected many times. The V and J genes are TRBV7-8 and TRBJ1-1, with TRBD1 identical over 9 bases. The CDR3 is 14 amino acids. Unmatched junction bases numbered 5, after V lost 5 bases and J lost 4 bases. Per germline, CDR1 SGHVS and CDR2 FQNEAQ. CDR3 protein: CASSRDRESTEAFF. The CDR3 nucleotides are TGTGCCAGCAGCCGGGACAGGGAGAGCACTGAAGCTTTCTTT.